This TCR beta chain stems from a study of CD8 T cells in Susac syndrome. Whole-study findings and limits: The study acknowledged a relatively small number of individuals in its TCR sequencing and HLA analysis.

TCR beta from blood CD8+ and CD4+ T cells was sequenced. The individuals used as controls were healthy donors who had been matched for both age and sex. Random hexamers were used to reverse transcribe 0.5 to 1 ug of RNA. Amplification of TCR beta CDR3 used immunoSEQ multiplex PCR across 54 Vbeta and 13 Jbeta. TCRdb recomputed calls from the immunoSEQ multiplex PCR reads with MiXCR, one row per CDR3 protein. The sample consists of 120,000 or so distinct CDR3 sequences, roughly 92% of them appearing once. For this clonotype: Its antigen is currently unknown.

Trimming pared 1 base from V and 6 bases from J, leaving 7 bases between. This CDR3 region has 12 residues. The germline V gene has CDR1 SGHRS and CDR2 YFSETQ. The receptor comes from a human donor in good health. Sequenced: CD4+ T cells from PBMCs. The chain has TRBV5-1 and TRBJ1-2, with D possibly being TRBD1 (6 bases). The CDR3 sequence is CASSLTGNGYTF. The CDR3 DNA sequence: TGCGCCAGCAGCTTGACAGGGAATGGCTACACCTTC. Full variable domain (outside the CDR3, taken from reference TRBV5-1 and TRBJ1-2): KAGVTQTPRYLIKTRGQQVTLSCSPISGHRSVSWYQQTPGQGLQFLFEYFSETQRNKGNFPGRFSGRQFSNSRSEMNVSTLELGDSALYLCASSLTGNGYTFGSGTRLTVV.